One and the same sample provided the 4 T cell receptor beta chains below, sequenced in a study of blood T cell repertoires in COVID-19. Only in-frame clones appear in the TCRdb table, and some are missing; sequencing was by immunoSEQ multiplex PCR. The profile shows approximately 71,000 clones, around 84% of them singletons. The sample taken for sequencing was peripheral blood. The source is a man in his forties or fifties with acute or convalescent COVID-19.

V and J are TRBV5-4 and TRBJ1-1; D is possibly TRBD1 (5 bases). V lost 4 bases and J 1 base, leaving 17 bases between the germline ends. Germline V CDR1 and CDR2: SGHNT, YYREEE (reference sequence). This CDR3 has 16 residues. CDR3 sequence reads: CASSLPGGGGNTEAFF. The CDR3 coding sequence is TGTGCCAGCAGCCTCCCTGGGGGGGGTGGGAACACTGAAGCTTTCTTT.

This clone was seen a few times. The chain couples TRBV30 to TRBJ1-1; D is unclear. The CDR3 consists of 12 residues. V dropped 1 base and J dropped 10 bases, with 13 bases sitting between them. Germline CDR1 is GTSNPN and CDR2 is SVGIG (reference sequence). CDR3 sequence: CAWSDSPSRAFF. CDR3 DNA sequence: TGTGCCTGGAGTGACAGTCCAAGCAGAGCTTTCTTT.

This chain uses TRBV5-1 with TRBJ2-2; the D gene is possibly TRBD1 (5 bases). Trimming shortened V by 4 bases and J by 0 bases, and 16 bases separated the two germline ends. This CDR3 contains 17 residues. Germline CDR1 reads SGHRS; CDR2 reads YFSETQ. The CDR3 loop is CASSTLGPRPNTGELFF. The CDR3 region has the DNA TGCGCCAGCAGCACCCTGGGGCCAAGACCGAACACCGGGGAGCTGTTTTTT.

The CDR3 here is CASSFGTGSLETQYF. The CDR3 DNA is TGTGCCAGCAGCTTCGGGACAGGGAGCCTAGAGACCCAGTACTTC. The chain joins TRBV5-5 to TRBJ2-5, with 9 positions matching TRBD1. The CDR3 contains 15 residues. The germline V gene encodes CDR1 SGHKS and CDR2 YYEKEE (reference sequence). Losses at the gene ends were 2 bases for V and 4 bases for J; bases not matched to a gene: 6.